One T cell receptor (beta chain) is described in this entry. The antigen is undetermined. Use of 60 Vbeta and 13 Jbeta primers characterized the PCR. Repertoires were generated with immunoSEQ multiplex PCR, while TCRdb's copy carries only in-frame clones and drops some. The table has roughly 130,000 clones, roughly 84% seen once. All donors participated as healthy donors of bone marrow. This sample is part of a study of cytomegalovirus exposure and HLA in healthy donors. Study details: Genotyping of 430 or so donors showed that roughly 83% belonged to the Caucasian-associated ancestry cluster.

The V end lost 3 bases, the J end lost 0 bases, and 11 bases lay between the germline ends. The length of the CDR3 is 16 residues. CDR1 is LNHDA and CDR2 is SQIVND in the germline V gene (reference sequence). Study-wide points: A later analysis linked a missense variant in DCLRE1C to the trimming of TCR beta V and J genes.

The source is a girl aged 2 to 10 in good health and CMV-seronegative. Sequencing was done on a sample of PBMCs. This chain joins TRBV19 and TRBJ1-4, with D possibly matching TRBD1 (5 bases). As DNA, the CDR3 is TGTGCCAGTAGTATCCGACAGACCGCAACTAATGAAAAACTGTTTTTT. Its translation is CASSIRQTATNEKLFF. Variable domain in full (rest from reference TRBV19 and TRBJ1-4): DGGITQSPKYLFRKEGQNVTLSCEQNLNHDAMYWYRQDPGQGLRLIYYSQIVNDFQKGDIAEGYSVSREKKESFPLTVTSAQKNPTAFYLCASSIRQTATNEKLFFGSGTQLSVL.